The present T cell receptor beta chain was sequenced within a study of prognosis after radiotherapy for stage I lung cancer. Between the trimmed V and J ends, which lost 4 bases and 4 bases, there was a span of 8 bases. The CDR3 contains 13 residues. Germline V CDR1 and CDR2: MNHNS, SASEGT. In the case of this clonotype: The conserved closing phenylalanine or tryptophan is absent in this CDR3, likely reflecting a read error.

TCR beta CDR3 was amplified from genomic DNA by two-round multiplex PCR. The use of primers specific to each TRBV and TRBJ gene characterized first-round PCR. TCRdb independently ran MiXCR on the multiplex PCR reads; one entry per CDR3 protein. The sample consists of around 51,000 distinct CDR3 sequences, around a third of them appearing once. This sample comprised PBMCs, obtained before or after stereotactic body radiation therapy (not recorded which). The J gene is TRBJ2-1, the V gene TRBV6-1; D possibly corresponds to TRBD1 (6 bases). The sequence came from a donor at least 50 years old with non-small cell lung cancer. The CDR3 DNA sequence: TGTGCCAGCAGTGCTACAGGGTACAATGAGCAGTTCTCC. The encoded protein is CASSATGYNEQFS.